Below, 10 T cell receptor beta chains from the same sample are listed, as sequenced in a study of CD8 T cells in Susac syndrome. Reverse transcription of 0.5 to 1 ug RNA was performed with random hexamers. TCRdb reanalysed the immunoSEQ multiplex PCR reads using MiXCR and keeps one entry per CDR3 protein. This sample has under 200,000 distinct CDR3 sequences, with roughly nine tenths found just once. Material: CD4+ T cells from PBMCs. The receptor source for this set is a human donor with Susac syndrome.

The CDR3: CASSPSGTAGNTIYF. The CDR3, as DNA: TGTGCCAGCAGCCCGTCCGGGACGGCTGGAAACACCATATATTTT. J is TRBJ1-3 and V is TRBV3-1, with a weak D call TRBD1 (5 bases). Germline V gives CDR1 LGHDT, CDR2 YNNKEL (reference sequence). This CDR3 has 15 amino acids. V was pared by 4 bases and J by 2 bases, with 12 bases between.

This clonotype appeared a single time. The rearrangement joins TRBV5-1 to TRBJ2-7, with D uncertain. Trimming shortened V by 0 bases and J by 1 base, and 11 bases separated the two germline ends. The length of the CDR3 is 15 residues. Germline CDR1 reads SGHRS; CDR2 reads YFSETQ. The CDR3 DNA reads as TGCGCCAGCAGCTTGGCCTCTATGCAATCCTACGAGCAGTACTTC. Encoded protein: CASSLASMQSYEQYF.

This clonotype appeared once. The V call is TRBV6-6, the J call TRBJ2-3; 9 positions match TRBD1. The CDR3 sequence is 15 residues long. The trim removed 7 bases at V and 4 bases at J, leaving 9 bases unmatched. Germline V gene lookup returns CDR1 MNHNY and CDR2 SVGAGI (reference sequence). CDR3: CASTQGDRVADTQYF. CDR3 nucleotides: TGTGCCAGCACCCAGGGGGACAGGGTTGCAGATACGCAGTATTTT.

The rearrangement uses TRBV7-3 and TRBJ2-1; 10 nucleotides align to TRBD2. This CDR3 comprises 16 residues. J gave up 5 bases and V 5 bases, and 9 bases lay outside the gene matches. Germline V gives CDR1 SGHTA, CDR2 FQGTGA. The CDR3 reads CASSPQTSGLHNEQFF. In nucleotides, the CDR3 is TGTGCCAGCAGCCCCCAGACTAGCGGGTTACACAATGAGCAGTTCTTC. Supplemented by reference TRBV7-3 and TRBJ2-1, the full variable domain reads GAGVSQTPSNKVTEKGKYVELRCDPISGHTALYWYRQSLGQGPEFLIYFQGTGAADDSGLPNDRFFAVRPEGSVSTLKIQRTERGDSAVYLCASSPQTSGLHNEQFFGPGTRLTVL.

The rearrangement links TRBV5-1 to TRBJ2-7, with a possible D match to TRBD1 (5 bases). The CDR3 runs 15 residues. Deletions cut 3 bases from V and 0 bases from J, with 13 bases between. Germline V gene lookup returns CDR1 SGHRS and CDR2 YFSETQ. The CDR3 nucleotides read TGCGCCAGCAGCTGGACCCCGGACACCTCCTACGAGCAGTACTTC. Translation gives CASSWTPDTSYEQYF.

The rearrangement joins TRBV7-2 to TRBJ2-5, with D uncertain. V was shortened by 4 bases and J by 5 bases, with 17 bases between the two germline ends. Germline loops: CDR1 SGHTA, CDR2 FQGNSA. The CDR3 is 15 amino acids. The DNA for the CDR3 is TGTGCCAGCAGCTCCCTTAGTTGGAGTTCGGAGACCCAGTACTTC. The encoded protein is CASSSLSWSSETQYF.

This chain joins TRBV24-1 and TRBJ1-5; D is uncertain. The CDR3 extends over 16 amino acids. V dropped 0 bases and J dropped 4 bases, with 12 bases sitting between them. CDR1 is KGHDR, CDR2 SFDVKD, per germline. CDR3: CATSDLPGSINQPQHF. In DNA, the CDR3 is TGTGCCACCAGTGATTTGCCGGGTAGTATTAATCAGCCCCAGCATTTT.

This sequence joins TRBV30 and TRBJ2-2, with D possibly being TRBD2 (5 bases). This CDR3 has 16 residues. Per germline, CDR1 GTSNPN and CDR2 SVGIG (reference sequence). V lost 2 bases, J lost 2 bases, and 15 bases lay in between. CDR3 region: CAWSPRRTGNTGELFF. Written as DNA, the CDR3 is TGTGCCTGGAGTCCCCGCCGGACGGGAAACACCGGGGAGCTGTTTTTT.

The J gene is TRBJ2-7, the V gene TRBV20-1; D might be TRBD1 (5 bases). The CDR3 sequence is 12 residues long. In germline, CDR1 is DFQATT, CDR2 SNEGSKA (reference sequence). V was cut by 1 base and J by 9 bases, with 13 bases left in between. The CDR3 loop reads CSARVGRDGQYF. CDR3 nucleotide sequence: TGCAGTGCTAGAGTGGGCAGGGATGGGCAGTACTTC.

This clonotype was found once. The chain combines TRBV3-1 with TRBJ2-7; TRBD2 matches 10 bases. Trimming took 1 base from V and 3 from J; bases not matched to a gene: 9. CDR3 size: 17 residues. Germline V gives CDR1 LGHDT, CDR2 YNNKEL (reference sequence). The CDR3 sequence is CASSQAGFSGGRYEQYF. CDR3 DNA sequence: TGTGCCAGCAGCCAAGCAGGGTTTAGCGGGGGGCGCTACGAGCAGTACTTC.